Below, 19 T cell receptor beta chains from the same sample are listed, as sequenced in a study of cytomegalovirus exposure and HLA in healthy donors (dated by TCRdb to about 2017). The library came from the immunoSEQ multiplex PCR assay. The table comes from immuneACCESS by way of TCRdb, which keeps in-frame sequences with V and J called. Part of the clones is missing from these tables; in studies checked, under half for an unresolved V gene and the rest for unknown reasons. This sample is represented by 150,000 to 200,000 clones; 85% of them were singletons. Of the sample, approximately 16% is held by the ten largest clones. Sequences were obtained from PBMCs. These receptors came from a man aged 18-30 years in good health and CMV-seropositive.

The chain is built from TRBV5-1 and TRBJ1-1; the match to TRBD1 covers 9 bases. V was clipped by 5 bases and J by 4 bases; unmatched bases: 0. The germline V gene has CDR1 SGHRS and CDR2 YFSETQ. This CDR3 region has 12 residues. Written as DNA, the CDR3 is TGCGCCAGCAGGACAGGGGGCACTGAAGCTTTCTTT. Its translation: CASRTGGTEAFF.

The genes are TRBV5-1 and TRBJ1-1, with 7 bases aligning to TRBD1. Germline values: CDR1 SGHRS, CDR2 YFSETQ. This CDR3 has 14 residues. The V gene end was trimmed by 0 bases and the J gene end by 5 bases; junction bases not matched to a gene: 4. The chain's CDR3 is CASSLGQGWTEAFF. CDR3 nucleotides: TGCGCCAGCAGCTTGGGACAGGGTTGGACTGAAGCTTTCTTT.

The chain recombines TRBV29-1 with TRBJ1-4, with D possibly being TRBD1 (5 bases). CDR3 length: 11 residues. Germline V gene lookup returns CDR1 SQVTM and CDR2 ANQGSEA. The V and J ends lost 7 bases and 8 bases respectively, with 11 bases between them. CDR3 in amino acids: CSGTIGEKLFF. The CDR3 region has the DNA TGCAGCGGGACAATAGGGGAAAAACTGTTTTTT.

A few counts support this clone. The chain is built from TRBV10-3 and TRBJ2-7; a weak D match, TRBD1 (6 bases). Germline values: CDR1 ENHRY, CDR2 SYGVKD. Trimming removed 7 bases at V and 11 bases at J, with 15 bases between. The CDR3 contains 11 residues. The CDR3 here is CAIKGSGTKYF. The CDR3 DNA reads TGTGCCATCAAGGGGTCCGGGACAAAGTACTTC.

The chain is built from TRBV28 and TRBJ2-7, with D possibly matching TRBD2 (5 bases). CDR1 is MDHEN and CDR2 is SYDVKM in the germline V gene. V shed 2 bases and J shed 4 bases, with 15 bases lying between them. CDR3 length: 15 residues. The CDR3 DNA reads TGTGCCAGCAGTTTAGCATCGGCCGGGAAGTACGAGCAGTACTTC. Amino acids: CASSLASAGKYEQYF.

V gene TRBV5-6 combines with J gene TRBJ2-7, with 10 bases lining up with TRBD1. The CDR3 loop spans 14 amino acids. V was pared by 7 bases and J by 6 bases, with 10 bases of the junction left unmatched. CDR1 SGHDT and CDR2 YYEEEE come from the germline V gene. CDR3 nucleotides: TGTGCCAGCTCCCGGACAGGGGGGTCCGGCGAGCAGTACTTC. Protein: CASSRTGGSGEQYF.

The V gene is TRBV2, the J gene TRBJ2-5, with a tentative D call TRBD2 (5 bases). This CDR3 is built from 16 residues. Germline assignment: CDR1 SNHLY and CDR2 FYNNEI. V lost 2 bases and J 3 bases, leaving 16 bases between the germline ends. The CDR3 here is CASSEWLAKGEETQYF. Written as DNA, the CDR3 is TGTGCCAGCAGTGAATGGTTAGCGAAAGGAGAAGAGACCCAGTACTTC.

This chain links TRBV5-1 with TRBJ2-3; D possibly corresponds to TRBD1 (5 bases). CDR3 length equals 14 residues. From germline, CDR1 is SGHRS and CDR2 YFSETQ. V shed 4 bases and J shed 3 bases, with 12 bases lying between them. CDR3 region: CASSPVDTTDTQYF. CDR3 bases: TGCGCCAGCAGCCCGGTGGACACAACAGATACGCAGTATTTT.

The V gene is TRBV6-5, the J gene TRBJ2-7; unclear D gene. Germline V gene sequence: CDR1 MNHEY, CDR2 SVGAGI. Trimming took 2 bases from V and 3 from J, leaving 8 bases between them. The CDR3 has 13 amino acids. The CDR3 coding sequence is TGTGCCAGCAGTTACCCCCCCGGCTACGAGCAGTACTTC. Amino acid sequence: CASSYPPGYEQYF.

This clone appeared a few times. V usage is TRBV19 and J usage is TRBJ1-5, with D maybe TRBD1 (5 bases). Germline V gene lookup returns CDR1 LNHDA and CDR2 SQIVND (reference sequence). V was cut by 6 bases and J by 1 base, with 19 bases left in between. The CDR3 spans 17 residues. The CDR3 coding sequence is TGTGCCAGTAGGATAACAGGTTTGGCGGGAAGCAATCAGCCCCAGCATTTT. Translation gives CASRITGLAGSNQPQHF.

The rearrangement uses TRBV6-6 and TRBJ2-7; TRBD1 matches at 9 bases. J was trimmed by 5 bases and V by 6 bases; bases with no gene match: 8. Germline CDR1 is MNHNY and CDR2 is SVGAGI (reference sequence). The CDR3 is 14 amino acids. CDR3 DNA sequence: TGTGCCAGCAGCTCCACAGGGGGCATGGACGAGCAGTACTTC. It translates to CASSSTGGMDEQYF.

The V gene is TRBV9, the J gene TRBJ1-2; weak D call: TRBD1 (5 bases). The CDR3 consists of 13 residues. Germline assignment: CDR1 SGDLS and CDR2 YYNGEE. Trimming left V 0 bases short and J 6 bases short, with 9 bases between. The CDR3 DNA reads TGTGCCAGCAGCGTAGGCAGGGTGGATGGCTACACCTTC. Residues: CASSVGRVDGYTF. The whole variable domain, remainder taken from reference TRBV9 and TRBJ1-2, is DSGVTQTPKHLITATGQRVTLRCSPRSGDLSVYWYQQSLDQGLQFLIQYYNGEERAKGNILERFSAQQFPDLHSELNLSSLELGDSALYFCASSVGRVDGYTFGSGTRLTVV.

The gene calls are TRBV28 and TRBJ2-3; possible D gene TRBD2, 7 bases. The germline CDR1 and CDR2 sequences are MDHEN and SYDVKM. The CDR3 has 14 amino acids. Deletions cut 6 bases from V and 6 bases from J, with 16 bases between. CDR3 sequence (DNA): TGTGCCAGCAGCGAGGGGGGGAGAAGGGATACGCAGTATTTT. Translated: CASSEGGRRDTQYF.

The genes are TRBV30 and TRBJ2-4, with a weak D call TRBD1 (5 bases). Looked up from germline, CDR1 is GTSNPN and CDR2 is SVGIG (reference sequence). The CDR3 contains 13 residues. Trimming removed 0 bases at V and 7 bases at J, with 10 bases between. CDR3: CAWSVSRDNIQYF. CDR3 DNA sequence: TGTGCCTGGAGTGTTTCCAGGGATAACATTCAGTACTTC.

CDR3 residues: CASSLTGVTGELFF. The CDR3, as DNA: TGTGCCAGCAGTTTGACAGGAGTCACCGGGGAGCTGTTTTTT. The V call is TRBV27, the J call TRBJ2-2; D is possibly TRBD1 (6 bases). The germline V gene has CDR1 MNHEY and CDR2 SMNVEV (reference sequence). The CDR3 runs 14 residues. V lost 3 bases, J lost 4 bases, and 9 bases lay in between.

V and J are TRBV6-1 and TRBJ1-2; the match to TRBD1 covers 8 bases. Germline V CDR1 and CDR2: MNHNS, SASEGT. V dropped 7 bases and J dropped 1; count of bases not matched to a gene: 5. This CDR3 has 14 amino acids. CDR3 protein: CASMDREDNYGYTF. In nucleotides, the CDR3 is TGTGCCAGCATGGACAGGGAAGATAACTATGGCTACACCTTC.

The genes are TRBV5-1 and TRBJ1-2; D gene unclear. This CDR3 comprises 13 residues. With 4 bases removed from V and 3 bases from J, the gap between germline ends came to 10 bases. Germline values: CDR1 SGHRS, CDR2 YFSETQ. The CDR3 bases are TGCGCCAGCAGCCCGGGTAAGGACTATGGCTACACCTTC. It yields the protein CASSPGKDYGYTF.

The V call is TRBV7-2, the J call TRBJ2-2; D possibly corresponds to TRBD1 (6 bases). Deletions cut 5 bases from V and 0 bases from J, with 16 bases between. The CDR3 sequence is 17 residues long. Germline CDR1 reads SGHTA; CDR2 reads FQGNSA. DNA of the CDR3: TGTGCCAGCAGCCCCGCGCCCGGGACAACGAACACCGGGGAGCTGTTTTTT. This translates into CASSPAPGTTNTGELFF. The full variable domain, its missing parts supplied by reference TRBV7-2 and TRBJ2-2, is GAGVSQSPSNKVTEKGKDVELRCDPISGHTALYWYRQSLGQGLEFLIYFQGNSAPDKSGLPSDRFSAERTGGSVSTLTIQRTQQEDSAVYLCASSPAPGTTNTGELFFGEGSRLTVL.

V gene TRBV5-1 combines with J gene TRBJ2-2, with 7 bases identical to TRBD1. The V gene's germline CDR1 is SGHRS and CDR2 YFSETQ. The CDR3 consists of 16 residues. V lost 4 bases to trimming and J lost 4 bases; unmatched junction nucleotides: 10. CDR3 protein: CASSPRQGTGTGELFF. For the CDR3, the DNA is TGCGCCAGCAGCCCAAGACAGGGAACTGGCACCGGGGAGCTGTTTTTT. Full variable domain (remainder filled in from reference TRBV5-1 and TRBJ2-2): KAGVTQTPRYLIKTRGQQVTLSCSPISGHRSVSWYQQTPGQGLQFLFEYFSETQRNKGNFPGRFSGRQFSNSRSEMNVSTLELGDSALYLCASSPRQGTGTGELFFGEGSRLTVL.